This T cell receptor (beta chain) was recorded in a study of cytomegalovirus exposure and HLA in healthy donors. This CDR3 is 13 amino acids long. Trimming removed 7 bases from V and 6 bases from J; junction bases left unmatched: 9. In germline, CDR1 is SNHLY, CDR2 FYNNEI. The PCR made use of 60 Vbeta and 13 Jbeta primers. Here immunoSEQ multiplex PCR was the method, and the copy in TCRdb shows in-frame clones only, minus some. Of roughly 140,000 clones listed, 60% to 80% are singletons. The J gene is TRBJ2-7, the V gene TRBV2, with 7 bases matching TRBD2. The specimen was PBMCs. The sequence derives from a male donor in good health and CMV-seronegative. This CDR3 is CASNDGGIGEQYF. The DNA of the CDR3 is TGTGCCAGCAACGACGGGGGGATAGGCGAGCAGTACTTC.